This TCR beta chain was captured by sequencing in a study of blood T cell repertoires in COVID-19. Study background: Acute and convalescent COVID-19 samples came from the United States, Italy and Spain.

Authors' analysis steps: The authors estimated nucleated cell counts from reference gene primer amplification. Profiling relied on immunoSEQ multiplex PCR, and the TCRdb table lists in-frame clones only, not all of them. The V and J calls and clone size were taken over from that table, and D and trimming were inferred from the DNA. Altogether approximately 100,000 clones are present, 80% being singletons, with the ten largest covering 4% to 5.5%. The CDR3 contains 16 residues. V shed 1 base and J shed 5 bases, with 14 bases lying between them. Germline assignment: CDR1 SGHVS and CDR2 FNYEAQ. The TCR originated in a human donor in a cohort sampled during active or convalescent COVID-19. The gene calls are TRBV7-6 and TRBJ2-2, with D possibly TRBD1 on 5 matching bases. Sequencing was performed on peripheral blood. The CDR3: CASSLGGFRVTGELFF. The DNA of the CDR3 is TGTGCCAGCAGCTTAGGGGGCTTTCGGGTAACCGGGGAGCTGTTTTTT.